Below, 11 T cell receptor beta chains from the same sample are listed, as sequenced in a study of tumor and adjacent non-tumor tissue in lung cancer. This sample's RNA came from whole unsorted tissue. Distant lung tissue was collected more than 3 cm away from the tumor edge. A modified ARM-PCR protocol with three rounds of nested PCR amplified TCRbeta. TCRdb redid the calling of the multiplex PCR reads with MiXCR, one entry per CDR3 protein. Among about 80,000 distinct CDR3 sequences listed, 80% to 90% were seen once. The specimen was distant non-tumor lung tissue. These receptors came from a man in his sixties with non-small cell lung cancer.

About this clonotype itself: At one boundary the junction diverges from the germline segment, which might be a read error. This chain connects TRBV11-2 to TRBJ2-3; 7 bases map to TRBD2. Germline V gene lookup returns CDR1 SGHAT and CDR2 FQNNGV. This CDR3 comprises 16 residues. The CDR3 bases are TGTGCCAGCAACTTAGTAGGTGGGACTATCACAGATACGCAGTATTTT. Encoded protein: CASNLVGGTITDTQYF.

As concerns this clonotype: Germline and junction disagree at one end, which may indicate a read error. This sequence joins TRBV4-3 and TRBJ2-5; D ambiguous. This CDR3 has 15 amino acids. The germline V gene has CDR1 LGHNA and CDR2 YSLEER. CDR3 sequence reads: CASTQGPGPLETQYF. Here the CDR3 DNA reads TGCGCCAGCACCCAAGGGCCGGGTCCCCTAGAGACCCAGTACTTC.

The genes are TRBV11-2 and TRBJ2-3; no clear D. CDR3 length: 18 residues. V was clipped by 4 bases and J by 1 base, with 21 bases between them. Germline V CDR1 and CDR2: SGHAT, FQNNGV. CDR3: CASSSPVRNGWGTDTQYF. The CDR3 DNA sequence: TGTGCCAGCAGCTCGCCCGTGAGAAATGGGTGGGGCACAGATACGCAGTATTTT.

As for this clonotype: One end of the junction fails to match germline, which may point to a read error. The chain recombines TRBV6-5 with TRBJ2-1; 8 positions match TRBD2. This CDR3 has 14 residues. CDR1 and CDR2 from the germline V gene are MNHEY and SVGAGI. CDR3 sequence (DNA): TGCGCCAGCACACTACCGGGAGGGAGGCATGAGCAGTTCTTC. Translation gives CASTLPGGRHEQFF.

On this clonotype: Sequence at one end of the junction differs from germline and may be a read error. J is TRBJ2-7 and V is TRBV6-2 or TRBV6-3; D not certain. This CDR3 comprises 13 residues. Germline CDR1 is MNHEY and CDR2 is SVGEGT. This chain's CDR3 is CASSYSNTYEQYF. The CDR3 DNA follows: TGTGCCAGCAGTTACTCGAACACCTACGAGCAGTATTTC.

This clonotype was counted many times. The chain carries TRBV20-1 and TRBJ2-3, with 9 positions matching TRBD2. The V gene's germline CDR1 is DFQATT and CDR2 SNEGSKA (reference sequence). The CDR3 spans 14 residues. J was trimmed by 4 bases and V by 2 bases; bases with no gene match: 4. The CDR3 nucleotides read TGCAGTGCTAGACTAGCGGGGTCCTCAGATACGCAGTATTTT. The encoded protein is CSARLAGSSDTQYF.

CDR3 DNA: TGTGCCAGTAGTAACCAGGGGAATCAGCCCCAGCATTTT. Encoded protein: CASSNQGNQPQHF. The chain carries TRBV19 and TRBJ1-5; a possible D gene is TRBD1 (6 bases). V gave up 4 bases and J gave up 4 bases, with 8 bases separating them. CDR3 length: 13 amino acids. Germline CDR1 reads LNHDA; CDR2 reads SQIVND (reference sequence).

Comments on this clonotype: One end of the junction varies from germline; a read error may be responsible. The V and J genes are TRBV29-1 and TRBJ2-3; 11 bases map to TRBD2. Germline CDR1 is SQVTM and CDR2 is ANQGSEA. This CDR3 region has 14 residues. DNA for the CDR3: TGCAGCGTGGGCGGGACTAGCGGCATAGATACCCAGTATTTT. Residues: CSVGGTSGIDTQYF.

To note about this clonotype: Given the absence of the conserved phenylalanine or tryptophan at the CDR3 end, a read error is likely. The CDR3 DNA is TGTGCCAGCAGCTTAGATCCAAAGGACAGGCTCTCTGGGGCCAACGTCCTGACTTCC. Protein product: CASSLDPKDRLSGANVLTS. The V call is TRBV11-2, the J call TRBJ2-6; TRBD1 matches 7 bases. Germline lookup yields CDR1 SGHAT and CDR2 FQNNGV. This CDR3 region has 19 residues. V gave up 0 bases and J gave up 0 bases; unmatched junction bases: 8.

In this sample, this clonotype turned up a few times. The junction departs from the called germline gene at one end, perhaps through a read error. V and J are TRBV29-1 and TRBJ2-2; possibly TRBD2 for D (5 bases). This CDR3 has 12 amino acids. The germline V gene has CDR1 SQVTM and CDR2 ANQGSEA. CDR3 amino acids: CSVGRDSGELFF. DNA of the CDR3: TGCAGCGTTGGGCGAGATTCCGGGGAGCTATTTTTT.

Comments on this clonotype: One end of the junction is discordant with germline, which a read error may explain. The genes are TRBV12-3 or TRBV12-4 and TRBJ1-4; TRBD1 is a possible D gene (5 bases). This CDR3 is 14 amino acids long. CDR3 sequence reads: CVSSPGQGNEELFF. The CDR3 DNA is TGTGTCAGCAGTCCGGGGCAGGGTAATGAAGAACTGTTTTTC.